The present T cell receptor beta chain was sequenced within a study of Graves' ophthalmopathy and Graves' hyperthyroidism. General study points: For separating ophthalmopathy from stable hyperthyroidism, a 13-signature model gave 85% to 90% sensitivity and roughly 79% specificity. Detection in blood was also observed for most expanded thyroid clonotypes above 0.001 frequency.

Among the exclusions were patients with other autoimmune diseases, uncontrolled infections, pregnancy or lactation. Orbital computed tomography and thyroid ultrasound, along with TRAb, serum thyroxine and clinical symptoms, underpinned diagnosis. About this clonotype itself: Antigen specificity is unknown.

V lost 5 bases, J lost 7 bases, and 15 bases lay in between. The germline V gene encodes CDR1 SGHAT and CDR2 FQDESV (reference sequence). The CDR3 is 14 residues long. For repertoire sequencing, the TCR beta CDR3 regions were amplified from RNA transcripts. Amplification began with first-round RT-PCR using HTBI primers, then second-round multiplex PCR was performed. Using its own MiXCR run on the multiplex PCR reads, TCRdb lists one record per CDR3 protein. Among hundreds of thousands of distinct CDR3 sequences listed, approximately 39% were seen once. Sequenced material: peripheral blood. The rearrangement uses TRBV11-1 and TRBJ2-1; possible D gene TRBD2, 5 bases. The clonotype comes from an adult man with Graves' ophthalmopathy. This CDR3 reads CASSPRRSVNEQFF. DNA for the CDR3: TGTGCCAGCAGCCCTAGGAGGTCGGTAAATGAGCAGTTCTTC. The full variable domain, rest sourced from reference TRBV11-1 and TRBJ2-1, is EAEVAQSPRYKITEKSQAVAFWCDPISGHATLYWYRQILGQGPELLVQFQDESVVDDSQLPKDRFSAERLKGVDSTLKIQPAELGDSAMYLCASSPRRSVNEQFFGPGTRLTVL.